The clone carrying this T cell receptor beta chain was detected ten times or more. These data come from a study of T-cell reconstitution after alpha-beta-depleted transplantation in children. Trimming removed 4 bases from V and 5 bases from J, with 11 bases in between. CDR1 is ENHRY, CDR2 SYGVKD, per germline. CDR3 length: 13 amino acids. A TCRbeta library incorporating unique molecular identifiers was prepared. TCRdb re-analysed the PCR reads in MiXCR, keeping a single row per CDR3 protein. The table includes 190,000 or so distinct CDR3 sequences, 13% to 15% detected once. The TCR comes from a human donor who donated a stem cell graft to a child with acute lymphoblastic leukemia. The chain carries TRBV10-3 and TRBJ1-1; a weak D match, TRBD1 (6 bases). Here the sequenced sample was PBMCs from the stem cell graft donor, taken from the stem cell graft. The CDR3 nucleotides are TGTGCCATCAGTGTGGGGGGCGCAACTGAAGCTTTCTTT. Translating gives CAISVGGATEAFF.